This T cell receptor beta chain came from a study of blood T cell repertoires in COVID-19 (dated by TCRdb to the early 2020s). Describing the broader study: Collaborator samples came from the United States, Italy and Spain and covered acute and convalescent phases of COVID-19. The repertoires were made available in a free public database intended to serve as a resource for research on the immune response to SARS-CoV-2. The dataset comprised deeply sampled blood TCRbeta repertoires from subjects exposed to, actively infected with, or recovered from COVID-19. The samples were drawn from the first 160 participants of the ongoing ImmuneRACE study and from more than 1,000 subjects provided by 6 global collaborators. The sample metadata nearly always contained a de-identified subject ID, COVID-19 status, age in years and sex. Where available, HLA class I and class II types were obtained from metadata supplied by the sample provider rather than from assay-based typing. The material from the prospective study consisted of cDNA or gDNA derived from T cells, B-cell-depleted T cells, or PBMCs.

On this clone: Its antigen remains unidentified. There are no base qualities to consult, and no much larger clone falls within one base.

Another Seattle source contributed samples from volunteer blood donors who had recovered from COVID-19. Collaborating institutions collected whole blood in K2EDTA tubes following their own protocols. For TCRbeta analysis, collaborators shipped samples as frozen whole blood, isolated PBMCs, or DNA extracted from either of those sample types. Spanning cysteine to phenylalanine, the CDR3 consists of 12 amino acids. Only CDR3 DNA remains: 36 bases, in frame from the first base. In the germline V gene, CDR1 corresponds to MGHDK and CDR2 to SYGVNS. V ends up 4 bases short and J 10 bases short, with an unmatched junction base count of 4. TCRbeta CDR3 regions were amplified from genomic DNA by means of the immunoSEQ Assay, a bias-controlled multiplex PCR. From the authors' description of their analysis: The number of nucleated cells in each sample was estimated by amplification of reference gene primers within the assay. To quantify the absolute abundance of each unique TCRbeta CDR3 rearrangement, sequence reads were collapsed and filtered. Productive Simpson clonality was computed per sample as the square root of Simpson's diversity index over productive rearrangements. TCRdb obtained this table from immuneACCESS and retained in-frame rearrangements with V and J assigned. These tables miss some clones; where compared with another copy, unresolved V genes account for less than half of the shortfall, and the remainder is unexplained. The V and J calls and clone size were taken over from that table, and D and trimming were inferred from the DNA. For this sample there are roughly 130,000 clones; roughly 84% appear just once. The ten top clones hold approximately 13% of the sample.

Broad study findings and their caveats: Clinical and demographic metadata were provided uncurated, with the amount varying by source and participant.

The chain employs TRBV25-1 and TRBJ1-2, and TRBD1 aligns with 9 junction nucleotides. The sample was peripheral blood. This sequence originates from a woman under 40 who had recovered from COVID-19. The CDR3 region reads CASSGDRGTYTF. The sequenced DNA is TGTGCCAGCAGTGGTGACAGGGGGACCTACACCTTC.